These T cell receptor beta chains were read from a single sample in a study of T cell responses to AZD1222 COVID-19 vaccine. Measured with immunoSEQ multiplex PCR; TCRdb has only the in-frame clones, and not every one. The sample carries some 150,000 clones, 85% to 90% recorded once. The material sequenced was peripheral blood, taken 28 days after the second AZD1222 dose. All receptors derive from an adult who received the AZD1222 COVID-19 vaccine. Each CDR3 is given with its conserved first and last residue. D genes are given only for firm matches. The listing skips clone size in some rows; elsewhere it reads once, few, many or a size class.

CDR3aa | CDR3nt | v_gene | abundance | j_gene | d_gene
CASSSSGWQNGELFF | TGTGCCAGCAGCTCCTCCGGCTGGCAGAACGGGGAGCTGTTTTTT | TRBV16 | . | TRBJ2-2 | .
CASSHAGATEAFF | TGTGCCAGCTCGCATGCAGGGGCCACTGAAGCTTTCTTT | TRBV18 | . | TRBJ1-1 | .
CASSFTTSRSSYNEQFF | TGCGCCAGCAGCTTTACGACTAGTCGGAGCTCCTACAATGAGCAGTTCTTC | TRBV5-1 | . | TRBJ2-1 | .
CASSFIADNEQFF | TGTGCCAGCAGCTTCATCGCTGACAATGAGCAGTTCTTC | TRBV7-3 | . | TRBJ2-1 | .
CASRFGPAGRTEAFF | TGTGCCAGCCGGTTTGGGCCTGCGGGTAGAACTGAAGCTTTCTTT | TRBV5-6 | . | TRBJ1-1 | .
CASKRSFSGNTIYF | TGTGCCAGCAAAAGGTCTTTCTCTGGAAACACCATATATTTT | TRBV6-5 | . | TRBJ1-3 | .
CASTPAEDGYTF | TGTGCCAGCACCCCCGCGGAGGATGGCTACACCTTC | TRBV28 | . | TRBJ1-2 | .
CATSDPSGRAHEQFF | TGTGCCACCAGTGATCCTAGCGGGAGGGCCCATGAGCAGTTCTTC | TRBV24-1 | . | TRBJ2-1 | TRBD2
CAWSQDSNQPQHF | TGTGCCTGGAGTCAGGATAGCAATCAGCCCCAGCATTTT | TRBV30 | few | TRBJ1-5 | .
CASSQKSRGHRNTIYF | TGTGCCAGCAGCCAAAAGTCCAGGGGGCATAGAAACACCATATATTTT | TRBV14 | . | TRBJ1-3 | TRBD1
CASSRVIGTEAFF | TGTGCCAGCAGCCGCGTCATAGGCACTGAAGCTTTCTTT | TRBV6-5 | once | TRBJ1-1 | .
CATRKVGTDTQYF | TGTGCCACGCGAAAGGTCGGCACAGATACGCAGTATTTT | TRBV6-5 | . | TRBJ2-3 | .